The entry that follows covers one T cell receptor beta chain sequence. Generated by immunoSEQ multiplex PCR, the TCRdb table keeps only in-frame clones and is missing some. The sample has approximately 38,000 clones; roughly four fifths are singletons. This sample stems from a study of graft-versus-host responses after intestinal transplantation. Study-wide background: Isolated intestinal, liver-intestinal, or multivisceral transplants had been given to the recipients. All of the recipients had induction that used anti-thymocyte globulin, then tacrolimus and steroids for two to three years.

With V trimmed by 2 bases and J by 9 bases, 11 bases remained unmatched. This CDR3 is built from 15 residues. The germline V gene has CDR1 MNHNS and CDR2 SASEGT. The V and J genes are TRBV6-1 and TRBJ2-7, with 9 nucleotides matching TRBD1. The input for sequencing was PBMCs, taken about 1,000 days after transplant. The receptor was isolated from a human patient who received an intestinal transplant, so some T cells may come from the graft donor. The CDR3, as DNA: TGTGCCAGCAGTGAATCGACAGGGGGTCCACTAGGGCAGTACTTC. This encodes CASSESTGGPLGQYF.